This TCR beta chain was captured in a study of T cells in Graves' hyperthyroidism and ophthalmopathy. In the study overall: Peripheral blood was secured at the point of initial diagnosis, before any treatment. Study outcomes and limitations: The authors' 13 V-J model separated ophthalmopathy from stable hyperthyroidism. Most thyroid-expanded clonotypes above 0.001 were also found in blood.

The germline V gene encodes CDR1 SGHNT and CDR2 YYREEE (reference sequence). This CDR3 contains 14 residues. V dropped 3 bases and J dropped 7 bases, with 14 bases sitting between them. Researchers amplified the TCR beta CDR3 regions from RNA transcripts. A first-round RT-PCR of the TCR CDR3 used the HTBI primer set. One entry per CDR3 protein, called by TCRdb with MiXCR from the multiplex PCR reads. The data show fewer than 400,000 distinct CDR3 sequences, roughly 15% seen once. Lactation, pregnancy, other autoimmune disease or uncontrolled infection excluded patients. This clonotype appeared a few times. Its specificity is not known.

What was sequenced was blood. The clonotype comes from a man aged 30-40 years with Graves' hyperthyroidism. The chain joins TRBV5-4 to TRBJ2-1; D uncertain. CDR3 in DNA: TGTGCCAGCAGCTCTGACCCTAACGGGAATGAGCAGTTCTTC. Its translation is CASSSDPNGNEQFF.